These T cell receptor beta chains were read from a single sample in a study of shared clonotypes between healthy human individuals. Produced via immunoSEQ multiplex PCR; TCRdb's table is partial and in-frame only. The sample lists about 1.9 million clones; 93% were seen once. The specimen sequenced was naive CD8+ T cells from PBMCs. The receptors shown here come from a man younger than 30 in good health. Some clones in this sample may be carry-over from other donors' samples. CDR3s include the opening cysteine and the closing phenylalanine or tryptophan. The D gene is left open where the match is weak. Expanded clones get a size class; other rows say once, few or many, or leave the size out.

clone size	V gene	D gene	J gene	CDR3 DNA	CDR3 protein
-	TRBV6-1	-	TRBJ2-7	TGTGCCAGCAGTGAAGCGGGGGGAACCCTCTCTCATTACGAGCAGTACTTC	CASSEAGGTLSHYEQYF
-	TRBV5-6	-	TRBJ2-7	TGTGCCAGCAGCTCCACAGGGGAGGGGATTTACGAGCAGTACTTC	CASSSTGEGIYEQYF
-	TRBV7-9	-	TRBJ2-1	TGTGCCAGCAGCTTAGGGACAAATAATGAGCAGTTCTTC	CASSLGTNNEQFF
-	TRBV6-5	-	TRBJ2-5	TGTGCCAGCAGTTACTCTGGGCAAGAGACCCAGTACTTC	CASSYSGQETQYF
-	TRBV5-6	-	TRBJ2-7	TGTGCCAGCAGCTTGCTCTATACCTACGAGCAGTACTTC	CASSLLYTYEQYF
-	TRBV4-1	-	TRBJ2-7	TGCGCCAGCAGGGCGGTGGCAGAGGGCGTGAGCTCCTACGAGCAGTACTTC	CASRAVAEGVSSYEQYF
-	TRBV9	-	TRBJ1-4	TGTGCCAGCAGCGCCTCAGGGGTGGCTGAAAAACTGTTTTTT	CASSASGVAEKLFF
once	TRBV9	-	TRBJ1-5	TGTGCCAGCAGCGTTAATATGCATCAGCCCCAGCATTTT	CASSVNMHQPQHF
once	TRBV29-1	TRBD2	TRBJ2-7	TGCAGCGTTTACGGGACTAGCCGATCGGCGGACGAGCAGTACTTC	CSVYGTSRSADEQYF
-	TRBV5-4	-	TRBJ2-7	TGTGCCAGCAGCTGGGACCCGGTCTCTCGCGAGCAGTACTTC	CASSWDPVSREQYF